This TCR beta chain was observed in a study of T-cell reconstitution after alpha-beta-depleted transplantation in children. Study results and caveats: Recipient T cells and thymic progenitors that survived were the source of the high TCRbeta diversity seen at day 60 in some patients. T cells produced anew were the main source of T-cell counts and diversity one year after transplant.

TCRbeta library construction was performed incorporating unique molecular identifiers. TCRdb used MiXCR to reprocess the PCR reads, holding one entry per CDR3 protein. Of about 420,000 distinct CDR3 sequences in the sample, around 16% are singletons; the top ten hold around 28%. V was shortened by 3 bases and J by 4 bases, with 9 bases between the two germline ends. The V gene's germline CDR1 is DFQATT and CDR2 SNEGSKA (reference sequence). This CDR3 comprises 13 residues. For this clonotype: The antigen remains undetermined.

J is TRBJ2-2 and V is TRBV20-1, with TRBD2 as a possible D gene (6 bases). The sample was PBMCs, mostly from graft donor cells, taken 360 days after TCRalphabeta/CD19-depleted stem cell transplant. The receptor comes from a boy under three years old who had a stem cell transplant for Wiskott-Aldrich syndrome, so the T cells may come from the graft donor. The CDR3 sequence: CSARSGSTGELFF. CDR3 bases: TGCAGTGCTAGGTCCGGGAGCACCGGGGAGCTGTTTTTT.